The rows below give T cell receptor beta chains drawn from one sample of a study of identical twins. TCRdb itself ran the 5' RACE reads through MiXCR, one entry per CDR3 protein. The table records fewer than 900,000 distinct CDR3 sequences, around 20% of them present only once. Another study also made use of these data, one on T cells expressing NK-cell markers.

The specimen sequenced was PBMCs. These TCRs come from a woman aged 18-29 years in good health. The CDR3 runs from the conserved cysteine through the conserved F or W. The order of the fields is CDR3 length, D gene, clone size, J gene, V gene, CDR3 DNA, CDR3 protein. The D gene is left open where the match is weak. Only part of the rows carry a size: once, few, many, or a class if the clone is expanded.

12,.,.,TRBJ1-5,TRBV20-1,TGCAGTGCTAGAGAACCTCGTCAGCCCCAGCATTTT,CSAREPRQPQHF
12,.,many,TRBJ2-5,TRBV27,TGTGCCAGCAGGAGGGGGGGGGAGACCCAGTACTTC,CASRRGGETQYF
17,TRBD2,few,TRBJ2-7,TRBV7-2,TGTGCCAGCAGCCCCGGACTAGCCCGAGGGGTCCCCTACGAGCAGTACTTC,CASSPGLARGVPYEQYF
17,TRBD2,few,TRBJ2-1,TRBV11-2,TGTGCCAGCAGCTTAGGGGCCCTAGCGGGGATCTACAATGAGCAGTTCTTC,CASSLGALAGIYNEQFF
14,TRBD2,few,TRBJ2-4,TRBV20-1,TGCAGTGCGCTGAGCGGGGGGGCCAAAAACATTCAGTACTTC,CSALSGGAKNIQYF
17,TRBD2,few,TRBJ2-1,TRBV9,TGTGCCAGCAGCTCTTACGGTAGCGGGCGAAACTACAATGAGCAGTTCTTC,CASSSYGSGRNYNEQFF
14,TRBD2,few,TRBJ2-7,TRBV20-1,TGCAGTGCTAGGGGGGGGAGGAGCTCCTACGAGCAGTACTTC,CSARGGRSSYEQYF
15,TRBD2,.,TRBJ2-1,TRBV9,TGTGCCAGCAGCGTCGGAGCGGGAGCCTACAATGAGCAGTTCTTC,CASSVGAGAYNEQFF
17,TRBD2,.,TRBJ2-3,TRBV28,TGTGCCAGCAGTTCTCGGACTAGCGGGGGCCCCGCAGATACGCAGTATTTT,CASSSRTSGGPADTQYF
17,TRBD2,.,TRBJ2-1,TRBV15,TGTGCCACCAGCAGAGCCTCTACGGGGGAGGGCCAGAATGAGCAGTTCTTC,CATSRASTGEGQNEQFF
14,.,many,TRBJ2-7,TRBV13,TGTGCCAGCAGCGCTACGGGACCGCATTACGAGCAGTACTTC,CASSATGPHYEQYF
13,.,few,TRBJ2-5,TRBV2,TGTGCCAGCAGTGATGAGTACCAAGAGACCCAGTACTTC,CASSDEYQETQYF
11,.,many,TRBJ1-5,TRBV12-3/TRBV12-4,TGTGCCAGCAGTTTAAGTCAGCCCCAGCATTTT,CASSLSQPQHF
19,TRBD2,few,TRBJ2-1,TRBV15,TGTGCCACCAGCAGACTAAAAGGACTAGCGGGAGGGCCTACGAATGAGCAGTTCTTC,CATSRLKGLAGGPTNEQFF